What follows are 25 T cell receptor beta chains derived from one specimen sequenced in a study of post-analysis software for immune sequencing data. Study-wide results and caveats: TRBV5-6, TRBV5-1 and TRBV20-1 belonged to a set of five TRBV segments that were more frequent in patients than controls.

These TCRs' antigens remain unknown. Unique molecular identifiers tagged the TCR beta cDNA libraries. Via MiXCR, TCRdb re-called the PCR reads, giving one row per CDR3 protein. Of approximately 400,000 distinct CDR3 sequences listed, around 37% are singletons. Sequenced: blood. The receptors were gathered from a girl under 18 with multiple sclerosis.

This chain links TRBV2 with TRBJ1-5; possibly TRBD1 for D (6 bases). The ends were cut back, 4 bases at V and 0 bases at J, with 10 bases in the middle. The V gene's germline CDR1 is SNHLY and CDR2 FYNNEI. The CDR3 has 15 amino acids. DNA for the CDR3: TGTGCCAGCAGTGGAGGACAGACTAGCAATCAGCCCCAGCATTTT. Amino acid sequence: CASSGGQTSNQPQHF. Complete variable domain (other parts from reference TRBV2 and TRBJ1-5): EPEVTQTPSHQVTQMGQEVILRCVPISNHLYFYWYRQILGQKVEFLVSFYNNEISEKSEIFDDQFSVERPDGSNFTLKIRSTKLEDSAMYFCASSGGQTSNQPQHFGDGTRLSIL.

The chain combines TRBV12-3 or TRBV12-4 with TRBJ2-3; D is undetermined. V was clipped by 5 bases and J by 2 bases, with 5 bases between them. This CDR3 has 12 residues. In DNA, the CDR3 is TGTGCCAGCAGTGCCATCACAGATACGCAGTATTTT. Encoded protein: CASSAITDTQYF.

V gene TRBV5-1 combines with J gene TRBJ2-1; 7 bases map to TRBD2. The CDR3 spans 14 residues. Germline CDR1 and CDR2: SGHRS and YFSETQ. V trimming: 1 base; J trimming: 7 bases; junction bases outside the gene matches: 5. The CDR3, as DNA: TGCGCCAGCAGCTTGCGCGGGGGAGAGAATGAGCAGTTCTTC. It yields the protein CASSLRGGENEQFF.

This clonotype came up a few times. The V gene is TRBV7-2, the J gene TRBJ2-7; the D gene is possibly TRBD2 (5 bases). Germline V gives CDR1 SGHTA, CDR2 FQGNSA. V was pared by 5 bases and J by 3 bases, with 11 bases between. The CDR3 contains 13 residues. The CDR3, as DNA: TGTGCCAGCAGCAGCGGCAGAGTCTACGAGCAGTACTTC. It encodes CASSSGRVYEQYF.

The table lists this clonotype with a few counts. This chain connects TRBV10-3 to TRBJ1-6; tentative D call: TRBD1 (6 bases). Trimming took 7 bases from V and 8 from J, leaving 15 bases between them. CDR1 and CDR2 from the germline V gene are ENHRY and SYGVKD. CDR3 length: 14 residues. The CDR3 loop is CAIKSGAPHSPLHF. CDR3 bases: TGTGCCATCAAGTCGGGGGCGCCTCATTCACCCCTCCACTTT.

This clonotype was observed a few times. The V and J genes are TRBV4-1 and TRBJ2-6, with D possibly being TRBD1 (6 bases). Germline V CDR1 and CDR2: MGHRA, YSYEKL. There are 17 residues in the CDR3. The V end was cut by 2 bases, the J end by 0 bases, with 11 bases between. This CDR3 reads CASSQRDTSSGANVLTF. The DNA of the CDR3 is TGCGCCAGCAGCCAACGGGACACGAGCTCTGGGGCCAACGTCCTGACTTTC.

This clonotype was seen a handful of times. The V call is TRBV28, the J call TRBJ2-1, with D uncertain. The CDR3 sequence is 15 residues long. CDR1 is MDHEN, CDR2 SYDVKM, per germline. V was trimmed by 3 bases and J by 6 bases, leaving 15 bases between them. The CDR3 loop reads CASSFRVRLINEQFF. CDR3 nucleotides: TGTGCCAGCAGTTTTCGGGTCAGGTTAATCAATGAGCAGTTCTTC. The variable domain in full, with the rest retrieved from reference TRBV28 and TRBJ2-1, is DVKVTQSSRYLVKRTGEKVFLECVQDMDHENMFWYRQDPGLGLRLIYFSYDVKMKEKGDIPEGYSVSREKKERFSLILESASTNQTSMYLCASSFRVRLINEQFFGPGTRLTVL.

The chain employs TRBV24-1 and TRBJ2-3; no definite D call. The CDR3 has 14 residues. Germline assignment: CDR1 KGHDR and CDR2 SFDVKD. V gave up 0 bases and J gave up 7 bases, with 10 bases separating them. CDR3 DNA: TGTGCCACCAGTGATTTGGGTTCCGAAAATACGCAGTATTTT. As protein: CATSDLGSENTQYF.

J is TRBJ2-3 and V is TRBV7-2, with 11 bases lining up with TRBD2. The V gene's germline CDR1 is SGHTA and CDR2 FQGNSA. The V and J ends lost 1 base and 2 bases, in that order; junction bases with no gene match: 5. This CDR3 spans 17 amino acids. CDR3: CASSLVGLAGLTDTQYF. In DNA, the CDR3 is TGTGCCAGCAGCTTAGTCGGACTAGCGGGTCTCACAGATACGCAGTATTTT.

The rearrangement uses TRBV12-5 and TRBJ2-5; D call uncertain. This CDR3 is built from 15 residues. CDR1 is LGHNT and CDR2 is FRNRAP in the germline V gene. The germline V and J ends were trimmed by 4 bases and 7 bases, with 19 bases remaining between them. CDR3 nucleotide sequence: TGTGCTAGTGGTTCCATGATCCGGACCCTCGGGACCCAGTACTTC. Its translation: CASGSMIRTLGTQYF.

This clonotype was observed a few times. This chain links TRBV20-1 with TRBJ1-2; D ambiguous. CDR1 and CDR2 from the germline V gene are DFQATT and SNEGSKA (reference sequence). CDR3 length: 13 residues. The V end lost 6 bases, the J end lost 6 bases, and 17 bases lay between the germline ends. The CDR3 DNA sequence: TGCAGTGCCCCGTGGAGGGCTGGGAATGGCTACACCTTC. It codes for CSAPWRAGNGYTF.

The chain employs TRBV6-1 and TRBJ1-2, with D perhaps matching TRBD1 (6 bases). Trimming took off 4 bases at V and 3 bases at J, with 15 bases between the two ends. Germline values: CDR1 MNHNS, CDR2 SASEGT. The CDR3 length is 15 residues. The CDR3 DNA reads TGTGCCAGCAGTGCGAGGTGGGGGGCTGACTATGGCTACACCTTC. Its protein is CASSARWGADYGYTF.

There are many counts of this clonotype. This chain uses TRBV5-1 with TRBJ2-7; 7 bases map to TRBD1. With 4 bases clipped from V and 5 bases from J, the junction kept 6 bases outside the gene matches. Germline V gene lookup returns CDR1 SGHRS and CDR2 YFSETQ. The length of the CDR3 is 13 residues. CDR3: CASSTRQGNEQYF. The DNA of the CDR3 is TGCGCCAGCAGCACCCGACAGGGTAACGAGCAGTACTTC.

This clonotype appeared a few times. The rearrangement links TRBV20-1 to TRBJ2-3; 7 bases are a match to TRBD1. The V segment lost 4 bases and the J segment 1 base; nucleotides outside the gene matches: 5. This CDR3 region has 14 residues. Germline CDR1 reads DFQATT; CDR2 reads SNEGSKA (reference sequence). DNA for the CDR3: TGCAGTGCTACGGGACAGCTTCGCACAGATACGCAGTATTTT. It is translated as CSATGQLRTDTQYF.

This chain joins TRBV5-5 and TRBJ1-5; D is unclear. The CDR3 runs to 16 residues. Deletions cut 1 base from V and 2 bases from J, with 13 bases between. Germline values: CDR1 SGHKS, CDR2 YYEKEE (reference sequence). The CDR3, as DNA: TGTGCCAGCAGCTTGAGCCCAGTTAGTGGCAATCAGCCCCAGCATTTT. It translates to CASSLSPVSGNQPQHF. Variable domain in full (rest from reference TRBV5-5 and TRBJ1-5): DAGVTQSPTHLIKTRGQQVTLRCSPISGHKSVSWYQQVLGQGPQFIFQYYEKEERGRGNFPDRFSARQFPNYSSELNVNALLLGDSALYLCASSLSPVSGNQPQHFGDGTRLSIL.

The chain carries TRBV7-6 and TRBJ2-7; no definite D call. Germline values: CDR1 SGHVS, CDR2 FNYEAQ. There are 14 residues in the CDR3. Trimming took 4 bases from V and 0 from J, leaving 10 bases between them. The CDR3 spells CASSSNPVSYEQYF. DNA of the CDR3: TGTGCCAGCAGCTCCAACCCAGTCTCCTACGAGCAGTACTTC.

The chain recombines TRBV5-5 with TRBJ2-5; TRBD2 agrees at 9 bases. The V segment lost 10 bases and the J segment 11 bases; nucleotides outside the gene matches: 21. The CDR3 has 15 residues. Germline V gene lookup returns CDR1 SGHKS and CDR2 YYEKEE (reference sequence). This chain's CDR3 is CAGQTLAGANNEQYF. The DNA for the CDR3 is TGTGCCGGACAGACGTTAGCGGGGGCCAACAATGAGCAGTACTTC.

A word on this clonotype: A junction end diverges from the germline sequence, so it may reflect a read error. The gene calls are TRBV7-2 and TRBJ2-5, with a possible D match to TRBD2 (5 bases). This CDR3 is built from 13 residues. Germline V gene lookup returns CDR1 SGHTA and CDR2 FQGNSA. Written as DNA, the CDR3 is TGTGCCAGCAGTGAGGGAATGGGAGAGATCCAGTACTTC. Amino acid sequence: CASSEGMGEIQYF.

In this sample, this clonotype turned up a few times. V gene TRBV5-1 combines with J gene TRBJ2-3; perhaps D is TRBD1 or TRBD2 (5 bases each). Trimming pared 0 bases from V and 2 bases from J, leaving 10 bases between. This CDR3 spans 15 amino acids. CDR1 is SGHRS and CDR2 is YFSETQ in the germline V gene. CDR3 region: CASSLGGWSTDTQYF. The CDR3 coding sequence is TGCGCCAGCAGCTTGGGGGGGTGGTCCACAGATACGCAGTATTTT.

This clonotype was found a few times. The chain links TRBV7-9 to TRBJ1-2; a weak D match, TRBD1 (5 bases). V lost 6 bases to trimming and J lost 7 bases, with 12 bases between them. Germline V lookup: CDR1 SEHNR, CDR2 FQNEAQ (reference sequence). The CDR3 is made up of 12 amino acids. The CDR3 sequence is CASSLVGGGYTF. The CDR3 DNA is TGTGCCAGCAGTCTCGTCGGGGGTGGCTACACCTTC.

This clonotype has at least ten counts. The V call is TRBV11-2, the J call TRBJ2-3; TRBD2 matches 9 bases. Germline V gene sequence: CDR1 SGHAT, CDR2 FQNNGV. The CDR3 length is 17 residues. V was pared by 5 bases and J by 2 bases, with 11 bases of the junction left unmatched. As DNA, the CDR3 is TGTGCCAGCAGCCAGGGGAGGCGGGGGGGCGACACAGATACGCAGTATTTT. This encodes CASSQGRRGGDTDTQYF.

A few counts support this clonotype. The chain links TRBV6-5 to TRBJ2-3; 7 bases are a match to TRBD2. CDR3 size: 15 residues. The V gene end was trimmed by 8 bases and the J gene end by 6 bases; junction bases not matched to a gene: 14. Germline loops: CDR1 MNHEY, CDR2 SVGAGI. The chain's CDR3 is CASGEGSPLGDTQYF. The CDR3 nucleotides are TGTGCCAGCGGGGAGGGGTCCCCCCTTGGGGATACGCAGTATTTT.

The chain couples TRBV3-1 to TRBJ1-2, with 7 positions matching TRBD1. V was pared by 4 bases and J by 2 bases, with 4 bases of the junction left unmatched. Germline CDR1 and CDR2: LGHDT and YNNKEL (reference sequence). This CDR3 spans 14 amino acids. CDR3 sequence reads: CASSRRQGNYGYTF. The CDR3 nucleotides are TGTGCCAGCAGCCGCCGACAGGGAAACTATGGCTACACCTTC.

This clonotype was picked up many times. The chain links TRBV5-5 to TRBJ1-2; TRBD1 is a possible D gene (5 bases). V was shortened by 4 bases and J by 4 bases, with 14 bases between the two germline ends. The germline gives CDR1 SGHKS, CDR2 YYEKEE (reference sequence). This CDR3 region has 14 residues. The CDR3 DNA sequence: TGTGCCAGCAGCCCGGGTTGGGACGTCTATGGCTACACCTTC. Protein product: CASSPGWDVYGYTF.

The V call is TRBV10-1, the J call TRBJ2-7; 8 positions agree with TRBD2. This CDR3 is 12 amino acids long. Germline V lookup: CDR1 WNHNN, CDR2 SYGVQD (reference sequence). V dropped 4 bases and J dropped 6; count of bases not matched to a gene: 2. The chain's CDR3 is CASSVAGSEQYF. The CDR3 nucleotides are TGCGCCAGCAGTGTAGCGGGATCCGAGCAGTACTTC.